Sequencing of this TCR beta chain was carried out in a study of cytomegalovirus exposure and HLA in healthy donors. Study as a whole: Earlier sequencing of about 200 million T cells yielded nearly 120 million unique TCR beta sequences.

PCR used 60 Vbeta primers and 13 Jbeta primers. Measured with immunoSEQ multiplex PCR; TCRdb has only the in-frame clones, and not every one. The sample lists approximately 110,000 clones; approximately 80% were seen once. About this clone: The antigen is unknown.

The study's findings and limits: Sequences of the TCR beta chain were said to predict the HLA-A and HLA-B alleles of most subjects accurately. Later work associated 17,000 or so TCR beta sequences with HLA alleles at 0.05 false discovery rate. Relative to the approximately 680-donor mean, N-insertions were reportedly fewer in an Asian-associated ancestry cluster in a later analysis.

Trimming shortened V by 4 bases and J by 4 bases, and 13 bases separated the two germline ends. The CDR3 is 15 residues long. CDR1 LNHDA and CDR2 SQIVND come from the germline V gene (reference sequence). The rearrangement joins TRBV19 to TRBJ2-2; TRBD1 is a possible D gene (5 bases). The TCR was taken from a man aged 35-49 years in good health and CMV-seronegative. Material for sequencing was PBMCs. The chain's CDR3 is CASSTPRVTTGELFF. CDR3 nucleotide sequence: TGTGCCAGTAGTACCCCCAGGGTGACCACCGGGGAGCTGTTTTTT.